This T cell receptor beta chain is from a study of blood T cell repertoires in COVID-19. Across the study: Specimens from acute and convalescent COVID-19 originated in the United States, Italy and Spain. T cells, B-cell-depleted T cells, or PBMCs provided the cDNA or gDNA that served as material.

In the authors' workflow: Amplification of reference gene primers was used by the study to estimate nucleated cell counts. Clones were read by immunoSEQ multiplex PCR, and TCRdb kept only the in-frame ones, dropping some. V, J and clone size were drawn from that table, and D and trimming were deduced from the DNA. The table shows around 76,000 clones, with 83% occurring only once. One Seattle source followed patients from active infection through their disease course. J gave up 7 bases and V 5 bases, and 5 bases lay outside the gene matches. The CDR3 is 13 amino acids. Germline-derived CDR1 and CDR2 are SEHNR and FQNEAQ (reference sequence).

The chain links TRBV7-9 to TRBJ1-2; 9 bases are shared with TRBD1. Sequences were obtained from peripheral blood. This clonotype originated in a man aged 25-40 years with COVID-19, enrolled during active disease. This CDR3 reads CASSPGTGSGYTF. The CDR3 bases are TGTGCCAGCAGCCCCGGGACAGGGAGTGGCTACACCTTC.